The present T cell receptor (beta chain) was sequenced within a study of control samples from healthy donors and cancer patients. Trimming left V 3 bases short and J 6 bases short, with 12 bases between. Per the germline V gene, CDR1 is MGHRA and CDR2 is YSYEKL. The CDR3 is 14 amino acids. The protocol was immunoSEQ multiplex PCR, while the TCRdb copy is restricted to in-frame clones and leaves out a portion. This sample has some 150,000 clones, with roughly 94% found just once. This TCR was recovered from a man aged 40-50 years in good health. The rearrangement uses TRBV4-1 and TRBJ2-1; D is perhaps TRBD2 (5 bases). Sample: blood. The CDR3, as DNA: TGCGCCAGCAGCCACATCCTAGGAGGCAATGAGCAGTTCTTC. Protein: CASSHILGGNEQFF.